Sequencing of this T cell receptor beta chain was carried out in a study of molecular identifiers for immune sequencing clone quantification. For this clonotype: The target antigen is unknown. A read error is possible here, since a much larger clone lies one base away.

Germline lookup yields CDR1 SGHTA and CDR2 FQGNSA. The length of the CDR3 is 18 residues. V lost 1 base and J lost 3; bases outside the gene matches: 12. The study, taken as a whole, reports: Highly expanded clone sizes could end up underestimated if a barcode were shared by identical TCR molecules.

TCRdb fed the PCR reads into MiXCR, producing one record per CDR3 protein. The table shows a few hundred thousand distinct CDR3 sequences, with less than 30% occurring only once. The chain couples TRBV7-2 to TRBJ2-1; 7 bases agree with TRBD2. The sample taken for sequencing was naive CD8+ T cells from blood, with Jurkat cell RNA spiked in. Stated subset: FACS-sorted CD8+CD4-CCR7+CD45RA+ naive T cells. This sequence originates from a human donor in good health. Some libraries in this study had Jurkat cell RNA spiked in. The CDR3 spells CASSLEENGGWFYNEQFF. The CDR3 nucleotides are TGTGCCAGCAGCTTAGAAGAGAACGGGGGGTGGTTCTACAATGAGCAGTTCTTC.